This T cell receptor beta chain is from a study of long-term antiretroviral therapy in people with HIV (dated by TCRdb to between 2021 and 2023). In terms of the full investigation: The earliest samples were collected approximately a decade before the 2015 WHO recommendation for immediate ART, a period when ART was typically delayed until CD4 counts fell. The cohort contributed fewer than 200 cryopreserved PBMC samples from a few dozen adults with confirmed HIV infection, collected serially over a mean of approximately six years (range 1-12). Among the 30 to 35 participants with HIV, about a dozen were female. A retrospective serial study tested whether changes in peripheral blood TRB repertoire composition and diversity were associated with ART initiation and durable HIV suppression. No cross-contamination during QIAcube processing was shown when test extractions of a monoclonal T-cell line were performed alongside about 30 polyclonal samples. The investigation overall reported the following: Inferences about post-ART repertoire changes are limited because no data were available on ART adherence, viral resistance or therapy changes. ART initiation was associated with a significant increase in TRB diversity, but diversity stayed significantly below transplant donor controls even after long-term ART. The samples were dated from about 2003 to 2017, and the ART regimens that were used may be less effective than current ART regimens. Expanded TRB clones identified before ART initiation dominated the repertoire at all time points, although this dominance fluctuated and declined in many PLHIV after ART. Owing to limited PBMC availability, only the TCR beta chain was sequenced, without alpha chain pairing. Compared with controls, HIV repertoires had narrower CDR3 length ranges, and the network structure pointed to an antigen-experienced repertoire that shifted only slightly toward naive after ART. Because pre-ART samples had limited cell numbers, profiling was done on unsorted PBMC rather than on sorted CD4+ and CD8+ T cells.

This clone was seen a few times. Its specific antigen is unknown. No base quality information exists; no much larger clone differs at one position. Inclusion was restricted to participants for whom at least one PBMC sample before ART initiation and at least two post-ART samples were available. Every participant with HIV received treatment in the United States of America. Before DNA extraction, cryopreserved samples of roughly 0.95-10 million PBMC were thawed and washed. At the time of the earliest PBMC sample, participants with HIV were aged between about 23 and 54 years. Each participant contributed PBMC samples from 1-4 timepoints before ART initiation and 2-8 timepoints after ART initiation, with a median of 7 samples. For every participant, serial HIV viral load, CD4+ T-cell count, ART history and demographic data were obtained. Using a Qiagen kit on a QIAcube, genomic DNA was extracted from unsorted PBMC, with samples processed in batches of 12.

The junction carries 6 bases between V and J, which are trimmed by 0 bases and 7 bases respectively. CDR1 and CDR2, per the germline V gene (reference sequence), are GTSNPN and SVGIG. The CDR3 spans 11 residues, from the cysteine through the phenylalanine. Only the CDR3 DNA stays, 33 bases, in frame from base 1. The immunoSEQ hsTCRB v3.0 assay was used at survey level resolution to sequence the TRB variable region. A depth of roughly 35,000-55,000 T-cell genomes per sample was targeted for TRB sequencing. An Illumina MiSeq with a v3 150-cycle kit was used to sequence the pooled TRB libraries. Per the original workflow: Repertoire analysis was run in R within a reproducible Nextflow workflow that covered QC, data transformation and analysis. LymphoSeq2, an R package for exploring AIRR-Seq data, was used to implement custom analyses. After excluding several samples that yielded fewer than 5000 total TRB sequences, some 190 HIV repertoires remained for analysis. Among the 180 to 200 HIV repertoires that were kept, 59 were collected before ART initiation and more than 120 were collected after ART initiation. Repertoires were downsampled to 5000 TRB nucleotide sequences, with summary statistics averaged over 100 downsampling iterations. TRB sequences were retained for analysis only if CDR3 regions of at least seven amino acids were present. Diversity was measured with a Shannon entropy-derived clonality score and the Gini coefficient. In the repertoire networks, any two of the top 5000 CDR3 amino acid sequences were connected whenever the two sequences differed by an edit distance of one. Antigen specificity groups and MHC restriction were predicted for TRB CDR3 amino acid sequences with GLIPH2. To flag known associations with CMV, EBV, HIV or tissue antigens, CDR3 amino acid sequences were compared against VDJdb and McPAS-TCR. Pre-ART, post-ART and control groups were compared with Wilcoxon signed-rank tests and Holm-Bonferroni correction. Not all clones reach the TCRdb copy of this immuneACCESS table, which keeps in-frame sequences only. Checked studies attribute under half of the gap to unresolved V genes and leave the rest unexplained. D and trimming come from the DNA, and the V and J calls and clone size come from that table. The sample records around 18,000 clones, just over 75% of which are singletons. The top ten constitute 13% to 15% of the sample.

Recombination linked TRBV30 to TRBJ2-5, with the D gene not clear enough to name. The sample was unsorted PBMCs, taken 0.5 years before starting antiretroviral therapy. The TCR comes from a woman aged 45-65 years with HIV. The DNA reads as follows: TGTGCCTGGAGTGTGGTGAGGACCCAGTACTTC. This codes for CAWSVVRTQYF.